Listed below are T cell receptor beta chains from one sample, sequenced in a study of shared clonotypes between healthy human individuals. The protocol was immunoSEQ multiplex PCR, while the TCRdb copy is restricted to in-frame clones and leaves out a portion. The sample yields about 2.3 million clones, just under 95% seen once. The source material was naive CD4+ T cells from PBMCs. Receptors originate from a man aged 18 to 29 in good health. Some clones in this sample may be carry-over from other donors' samples. CDR3s include the opening cysteine and the closing phenylalanine or tryptophan. The order of the fields is CDR3 DNA, CDR3 protein, J gene, clone size, D gene, CDR3 length, V gene. A D gene is named only where the DNA matches it firmly. The size of a clone is reported for some rows only, either as once, few or many, or as a class for expanded clones.

CDR3 DNA: TGTGCCAGTGGGATGGGAGGCACAGATACGCAGTATTTT
CDR3 protein: CASGMGGTDTQYF
J gene: TRBJ2-3
clone size: NA
D gene: NA
CDR3 length: 13
V gene: TRBV19

CDR3 DNA: TGTGCCAGCACGGGACAGATCAATCAGCCCCAGCATTTT
CDR3 protein: CASTGQINQPQHF
J gene: TRBJ1-5
clone size: NA
D gene: TRBD1
CDR3 length: 13
V gene: TRBV6-1

CDR3 DNA: TGTGCCAGCTCACCATTAGGCCCGAAAGGAGCTTTCTTT
CDR3 protein: CASSPLGPKGAFF
J gene: TRBJ1-1
clone size: NA
D gene: NA
CDR3 length: 13
V gene: TRBV18

CDR3 DNA: TGTGCCAGCAGCTTCAGGGGGCGGGTTAGCACAGATACGCAGTATTTT
CDR3 protein: CASSFRGRVSTDTQYF
J gene: TRBJ2-3
clone size: NA
D gene: TRBD1
CDR3 length: 16
V gene: TRBV7-8

CDR3 DNA: TGTGCCAGCAGTTTAGGCGGTGATGGCTACACCTTC
CDR3 protein: CASSLGGDGYTF
J gene: TRBJ1-2
clone size: once
D gene: NA
CDR3 length: 12
V gene: TRBV27

CDR3 DNA: TGCGCCAGCAGCTTGGAGGGGGAAGAGCAGTACTTC
CDR3 protein: CASSLEGEEQYF
J gene: TRBJ2-7
clone size: NA
D gene: NA
CDR3 length: 12
V gene: TRBV5-1

CDR3 DNA: TGTGCCAGCAGTTCCCACTTGAGGGGGAGCAATCAGCCCCAGCATTTT
CDR3 protein: CASSSHLRGSNQPQHF
J gene: TRBJ1-5
clone size: NA
D gene: NA
CDR3 length: 16
V gene: TRBV6-6

CDR3 DNA: TGTGCCAGCAGTTATACCCTAGCCACCTACGAGCAGTACTTC
CDR3 protein: CASSYTLATYEQYF
J gene: TRBJ2-7
clone size: NA
D gene: NA
CDR3 length: 14
V gene: TRBV6-5

CDR3 DNA: TGTGCCAGCAGCCAAGATTCACGCGGCCGGGAGCTGTTTTTT
CDR3 protein: CASSQDSRGRELFF
J gene: TRBJ2-2
clone size: NA
D gene: NA
CDR3 length: 14
V gene: TRBV14

CDR3 DNA: TGCAGCGTTGTAGCCAGGGTGGACACCGGGGAGCTGTTTTTT
CDR3 protein: CSVVARVDTGELFF
J gene: TRBJ2-2
clone size: NA
D gene: NA
CDR3 length: 14
V gene: TRBV29-1

CDR3 DNA: TGCGCCAGCAGCGTACTAGCGGGATTATCCAATGAGCAGTTCTTC
CDR3 protein: CASSVLAGLSNEQFF
J gene: TRBJ2-1
clone size: NA
D gene: TRBD2
CDR3 length: 15
V gene: TRBV5-1

CDR3 DNA: TGTGCCAGCAGCCGGACCCAACCGACCGGGGAGCTGTTTTTT
CDR3 protein: CASSRTQPTGELFF
J gene: TRBJ2-2
clone size: NA
D gene: NA
CDR3 length: 14
V gene: TRBV6-5

CDR3 DNA: TGTGCCAGCAGTTACCTGGGAGCCCCCATATACAATGAGCAGTTCTTC
CDR3 protein: CASSYLGAPIYNEQFF
J gene: TRBJ2-1
clone size: NA
D gene: NA
CDR3 length: 16
V gene: TRBV6-6

CDR3 DNA: TGTGCCACCACGGACAGGGGAGGCTACGAGCAGTACTTC
CDR3 protein: CATTDRGGYEQYF
J gene: TRBJ2-7
clone size: NA
D gene: TRBD1
CDR3 length: 13
V gene: TRBV6-5

CDR3 DNA: TGTGCCAGCAGCTTAAGATCGCCATCCGGGGAGCTGTTTTTT
CDR3 protein: CASSLRSPSGELFF
J gene: TRBJ2-2
clone size: NA
D gene: NA
CDR3 length: 14
V gene: TRBV7-8

CDR3 DNA: TGTGCCTGGAGGGTAGCGGGAGGCGGCGAGACCCAGTACTTC
CDR3 protein: CAWRVAGGGETQYF
J gene: TRBJ2-5
clone size: once
D gene: TRBD2
CDR3 length: 14
V gene: TRBV30

CDR3 DNA: TGTGCCAGCACACGGACTAGAGATACCGGGGAGCTGTTTTTT
CDR3 protein: CASTRTRDTGELFF
J gene: TRBJ2-2
clone size: NA
D gene: TRBD2
CDR3 length: 14
V gene: TRBV7-3

CDR3 DNA: TGTGCCAGCAGTGAAAAAAGCCGCAGGGGATATGAAAAACTGTTTTTT
CDR3 protein: CASSEKSRRGYEKLFF
J gene: TRBJ1-4
clone size: NA
D gene: NA
CDR3 length: 16
V gene: TRBV6-1

CDR3 DNA: TGTGCCAGCAGTGTCGGGGGCGTCCCTAGCAATCAGCCCCAGCATTTT
CDR3 protein: CASSVGGVPSNQPQHF
J gene: TRBJ1-5
clone size: NA
D gene: NA
CDR3 length: 16
V gene: TRBV2

CDR3 DNA: TGTGCCAGCAGCCTGGGGGGTGCTAATGAAAAACTGTTTTTT
CDR3 protein: CASSLGGANEKLFF
J gene: TRBJ1-4
clone size: NA
D gene: NA
CDR3 length: 14
V gene: TRBV4-2

CDR3 DNA: TGCGCCAGCAGCCAAGAGGGGACAGGGGGCTGGTACGAGCAGTACTTC
CDR3 protein: CASSQEGTGGWYEQYF
J gene: TRBJ2-7
clone size: NA
D gene: TRBD1
CDR3 length: 16
V gene: TRBV4-1

CDR3 DNA: TGTGCCAGCAGCTTATACTCTGGAAACACCATATATTTT
CDR3 protein: CASSLYSGNTIYF
J gene: TRBJ1-3
clone size: NA
D gene: NA
CDR3 length: 13
V gene: TRBV7-9

CDR3 DNA: TGTGCCAGCAGCTTGGCGCCTGGTGGCTACACCTTC
CDR3 protein: CASSLAPGGYTF
J gene: TRBJ1-2
clone size: few
D gene: NA
CDR3 length: 12
V gene: TRBV5-6

CDR3 DNA: TGTGCCAGCAGTCCTTACAGAGGGAGTCATCAGCCCCAGCATTTT
CDR3 protein: CASSPYRGSHQPQHF
J gene: TRBJ1-5
clone size: NA
D gene: NA
CDR3 length: 15
V gene: TRBV7-3

CDR3 DNA: TGCGCCAGCAGCTCTAGCGGACCAGGGGAGACCCAGTACTTC
CDR3 protein: CASSSSGPGETQYF
J gene: TRBJ2-5
clone size: NA
D gene: TRBD2
CDR3 length: 14
V gene: TRBV5-1

CDR3 DNA: TGTGCCAGCAGCCCGGGACAGGGGGTCTCTGGCTACACCTTC
CDR3 protein: CASSPGQGVSGYTF
J gene: TRBJ1-2
clone size: NA
D gene: TRBD1
CDR3 length: 14
V gene: TRBV9

CDR3 DNA: TGTGCCAGCAGCGAAGCGAGGCTCTTCACCGGGGAGCTGTTTTTT
CDR3 protein: CASSEARLFTGELFF
J gene: TRBJ2-2
clone size: NA
D gene: NA
CDR3 length: 15
V gene: TRBV7-8

CDR3 DNA: TGTGCCAGCAGAAGGACAGGGGGGGGAAAACTGTTTTTT
CDR3 protein: CASRRTGGGKLFF
J gene: TRBJ1-4
clone size: NA
D gene: TRBD1
CDR3 length: 13
V gene: TRBV6-5

CDR3 DNA: TGTGCCAGCAGTTACCGCATCGCGCGATATGGCTACACCTTC
CDR3 protein: CASSYRIARYGYTF
J gene: TRBJ1-2
clone size: NA
D gene: NA
CDR3 length: 14
V gene: TRBV6-5

CDR3 DNA: TGCGCCAGCAGCTTGGGACTAGCTCTTAGCTCCTACGAGCAGTACTTC
CDR3 protein: CASSLGLALSSYEQYF
J gene: TRBJ2-7
clone size: NA
D gene: TRBD2
CDR3 length: 16
V gene: TRBV5-1

CDR3 DNA: TGTGCCAGCAGCTTCGGATTTATCCTAGCGGAGCAGTTCTTC
CDR3 protein: CASSFGFILAEQFF
J gene: TRBJ2-1
clone size: once
D gene: NA
CDR3 length: 14
V gene: TRBV7-2

CDR3 DNA: TGTGCCAGCAGCCCCGGGGGGGACTATGGCTACACCTTC
CDR3 protein: CASSPGGDYGYTF
J gene: TRBJ1-2
clone size: NA
D gene: NA
CDR3 length: 13
V gene: TRBV5-6

CDR3 DNA: TGTGCCAGCAGCTTAGTTGGGTGGATGGGGGCTAGCGGGTTCGGTGAGCAGTTCTTC
CDR3 protein: CASSLVGWMGASGFGEQFF
J gene: TRBJ2-1
clone size: NA
D gene: TRBD2
CDR3 length: 19
V gene: TRBV7-2

CDR3 DNA: TGTGCCAGCAGCTTACTAGCGGGAGGGCCGAGTGAGCAGTTCTTC
CDR3 protein: CASSLLAGGPSEQFF
J gene: TRBJ2-1
clone size: NA
D gene: TRBD2
CDR3 length: 15
V gene: TRBV11-2

CDR3 DNA: TGTGCCAGCAGCTTAACAGACCCTAACTATGGCTACACCTTC
CDR3 protein: CASSLTDPNYGYTF
J gene: TRBJ1-2
clone size: NA
D gene: NA
CDR3 length: 14
V gene: TRBV5-8

CDR3 DNA: TGTGCCAGCAGCGGGGGGGAGTATGGCTACACCTTC
CDR3 protein: CASSGGEYGYTF
J gene: TRBJ1-2
clone size: NA
D gene: NA
CDR3 length: 12
V gene: TRBV25-1

CDR3 DNA: TGTGCCAGCTCACCCGGACAGACGAACACTGAAGCTTTCTTT
CDR3 protein: CASSPGQTNTEAFF
J gene: TRBJ1-1
clone size: NA
D gene: NA
CDR3 length: 14
V gene: TRBV18

CDR3 DNA: TGTGCCAGCAGCCTCAGGGATCCCTCCAACTATGGCTACACCTTC
CDR3 protein: CASSLRDPSNYGYTF
J gene: TRBJ1-2
clone size: NA
D gene: NA
CDR3 length: 15
V gene: TRBV11-2

CDR3 DNA: TGTGCCATCAGTGGAAGCGATTGGGGGACCCTCGCCACAGATACGCAGTATTTT
CDR3 protein: CAISGSDWGTLATDTQYF
J gene: TRBJ2-3
clone size: NA
D gene: NA
CDR3 length: 18
V gene: TRBV10-3

CDR3 DNA: TGTGCCAGCAGCCCAAGTGTCGCGGGATCGGAGACCCAGTACTTC
CDR3 protein: CASSPSVAGSETQYF
J gene: TRBJ2-5
clone size: once
D gene: NA
CDR3 length: 15
V gene: TRBV7-3

CDR3 DNA: TGCAGCGTTGAGGATGTCGTGGGGACAGGATCCTACGAGCAGTACTTC
CDR3 protein: CSVEDVVGTGSYEQYF
J gene: TRBJ2-7
clone size: NA
D gene: TRBD1
CDR3 length: 16
V gene: TRBV29-1

CDR3 DNA: TGTGCCAGCAGCCCAAGAGACAGCCGGAACACTGAAGCTTTCTTT
CDR3 protein: CASSPRDSRNTEAFF
J gene: TRBJ1-1
clone size: NA
D gene: NA
CDR3 length: 15
V gene: TRBV7-6

CDR3 DNA: TGTGCCAGCAGCTTGGACAGGCAAGAGACCCAGTACTTC
CDR3 protein: CASSLDRQETQYF
J gene: TRBJ2-5
clone size: NA
D gene: NA
CDR3 length: 13
V gene: TRBV5-4

CDR3 DNA: TGTGCCAGCAGACCGATACAGGGAGGGGGTGAAAAACTGTTTTTT
CDR3 protein: CASRPIQGGGEKLFF
J gene: TRBJ1-4
clone size: once
D gene: NA
CDR3 length: 15
V gene: TRBV6-5

CDR3 DNA: TGTGCCAGCAGTCTCGTAAGCGGGTCCTACGAGCAGTACTTC
CDR3 protein: CASSLVSGSYEQYF
J gene: TRBJ2-7
clone size: NA
D gene: NA
CDR3 length: 14
V gene: TRBV28

CDR3 DNA: TGTGCCAGTAAAACCTACGGGCAGACAAGGAGGAATTATGGCTACACCTTC
CDR3 protein: CASKTYGQTRRNYGYTF
J gene: TRBJ1-2
clone size: NA
D gene: NA
CDR3 length: 17
V gene: TRBV28

CDR3 DNA: TGTGCCAGCAGCTTAGGGGACAGGGGGCGCGGTGGCTATGGCTACACCTTC
CDR3 protein: CASSLGDRGRGGYGYTF
J gene: TRBJ1-2
clone size: NA
D gene: TRBD1
CDR3 length: 17
V gene: TRBV7-2

CDR3 DNA: TGTGCCAGCAGCCTGGGACTAGCGCAGTACGAGCAGTACTTC
CDR3 protein: CASSLGLAQYEQYF
J gene: TRBJ2-7
clone size: NA
D gene: TRBD2
CDR3 length: 14
V gene: TRBV28

CDR3 DNA: TGTGCCTGGACCCGAGGGGTCAGCCGATGGGGATTCACTGAAGCTTTCTTT
CDR3 protein: CAWTRGVSRWGFTEAFF
J gene: TRBJ1-1
clone size: NA
D gene: NA
CDR3 length: 17
V gene: TRBV30

CDR3 DNA: TGCGCCAGCAGCATACCGGGACAGGGTCCCACCGGGGAGCTGTTTTTT
CDR3 protein: CASSIPGQGPTGELFF
J gene: TRBJ2-2
clone size: NA
D gene: TRBD1
CDR3 length: 16
V gene: TRBV5-1

CDR3 DNA: TGTGCCAGCAGACAGGACAGGGGGCTCCGGAATGAGCAGTTCTTC
CDR3 protein: CASRQDRGLRNEQFF
J gene: TRBJ2-1
clone size: NA
D gene: TRBD1
CDR3 length: 15
V gene: TRBV25-1

CDR3 DNA: TGTGCCATCAGGGGGTCAGATACGCAGTATTTT
CDR3 protein: CAIRGSDTQYF
J gene: TRBJ2-3
clone size: once
D gene: TRBD1
CDR3 length: 11
V gene: TRBV15

CDR3 DNA: TGTGCCAGCATCTCCCAGGGGGTGAACACCGGGGAGCTGTTTTTT
CDR3 protein: CASISQGVNTGELFF
J gene: TRBJ2-2
clone size: NA
D gene: TRBD1
CDR3 length: 15
V gene: TRBV28